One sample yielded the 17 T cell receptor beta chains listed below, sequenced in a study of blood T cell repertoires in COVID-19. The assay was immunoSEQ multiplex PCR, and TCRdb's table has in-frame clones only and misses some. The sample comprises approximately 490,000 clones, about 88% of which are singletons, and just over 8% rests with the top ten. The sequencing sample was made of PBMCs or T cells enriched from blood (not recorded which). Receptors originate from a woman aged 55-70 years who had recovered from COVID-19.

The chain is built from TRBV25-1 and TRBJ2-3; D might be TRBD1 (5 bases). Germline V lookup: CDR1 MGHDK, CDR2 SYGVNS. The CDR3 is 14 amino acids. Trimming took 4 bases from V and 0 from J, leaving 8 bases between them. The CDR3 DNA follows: TGTGCCAGCAGTGGGGGCATTAGCACAGATACGCAGTATTTT. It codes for CASSGGISTDTQYF.

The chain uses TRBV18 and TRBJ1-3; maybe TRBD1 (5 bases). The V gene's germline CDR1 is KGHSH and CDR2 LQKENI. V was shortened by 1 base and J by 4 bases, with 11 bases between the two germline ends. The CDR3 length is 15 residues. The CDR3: CASSPLAGIGNTIYF. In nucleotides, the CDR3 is TGTGCCAGCTCACCACTAGCAGGGATCGGAAACACCATATATTTT. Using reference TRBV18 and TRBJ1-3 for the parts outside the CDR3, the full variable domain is NAGVMQNPRHLVRRRGQEARLRCSPMKGHSHVYWYRQLPEEGLKFMVYLQKENIIDESGMPKERFSAEFPKEGPSILRIQQVVRGDSAAYFCASSPLAGIGNTIYFGEGSWLTVV.

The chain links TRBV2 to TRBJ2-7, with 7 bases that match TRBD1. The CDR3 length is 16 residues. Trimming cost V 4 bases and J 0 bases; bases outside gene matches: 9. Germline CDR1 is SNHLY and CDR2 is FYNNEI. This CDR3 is CASSGGQYGFSYEQYF. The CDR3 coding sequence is TGTGCCAGCAGTGGGGGACAGTACGGGTTCTCCTACGAGCAGTACTTC.

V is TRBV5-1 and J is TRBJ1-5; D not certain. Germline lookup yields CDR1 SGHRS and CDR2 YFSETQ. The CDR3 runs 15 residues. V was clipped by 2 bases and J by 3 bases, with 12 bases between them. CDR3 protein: CASSFGLPPNQPQHF. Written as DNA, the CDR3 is TGCGCCAGCAGCTTCGGACTTCCCCCCAATCAGCCCCAGCATTTT.

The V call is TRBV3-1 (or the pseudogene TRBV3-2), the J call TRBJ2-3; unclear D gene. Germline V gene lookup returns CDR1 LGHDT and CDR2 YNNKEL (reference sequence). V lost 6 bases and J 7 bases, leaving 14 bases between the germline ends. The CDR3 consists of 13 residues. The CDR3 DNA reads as TGTGCCAGCAGTATGGGCGTATTCTATACGCAGTATTTT. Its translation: CASSMGVFYTQYF.

Written as DNA, the CDR3 is TGTGCCAGCAGCGACTCATCCGGGGCCAACGTCCTGACTTTC. The encoded protein is CASSDSSGANVLTF. This chain links TRBV7-9 with TRBJ2-6; D unresolved. Germline assignment: CDR1 SEHNR and CDR2 FQNEAQ (reference sequence). CDR3 length: 14 amino acids. V was cut by 5 bases and J by 4 bases, with 9 bases left in between.

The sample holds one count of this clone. CDR3 sequence (DNA): TGTGCCAGTAGTAGCCAACAGAGCTCTAACTATGGCTACACCTTC. It translates to CASSSQQSSNYGYTF. The V gene is TRBV19, the J gene TRBJ1-2; D not resolved. This CDR3 has 15 amino acids. Germline V gene lookup returns CDR1 LNHDA and CDR2 SQIVND (reference sequence). Trimming removed 4 bases from V and 0 bases from J, with 12 bases in between. Combining the CDR3 with reference TRBV19 and TRBJ1-2 gives the whole variable domain DGGITQSPKYLFRKEGQNVTLSCEQNLNHDAMYWYRQDPGQGLRLIYYSQIVNDFQKGDIAEGYSVSREKKESFPLTVTSAQKNPTAFYLCASSSQQSSNYGYTFGSGTRLTVV.

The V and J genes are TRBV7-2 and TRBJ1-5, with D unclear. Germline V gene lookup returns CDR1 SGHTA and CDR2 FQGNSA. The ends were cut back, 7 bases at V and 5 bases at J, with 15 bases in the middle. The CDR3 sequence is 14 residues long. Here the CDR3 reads CASTVDGNDQPQHF. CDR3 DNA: TGTGCCAGCACCGTGGACGGGAACGATCAGCCCCAGCATTTT.

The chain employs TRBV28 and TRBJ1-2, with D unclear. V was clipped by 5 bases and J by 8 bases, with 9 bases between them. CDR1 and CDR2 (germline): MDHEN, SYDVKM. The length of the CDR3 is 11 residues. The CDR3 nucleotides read TGTGCCAGCAGTCCACTCCGGGGCTACACCTTC. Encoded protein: CASSPLRGYTF.

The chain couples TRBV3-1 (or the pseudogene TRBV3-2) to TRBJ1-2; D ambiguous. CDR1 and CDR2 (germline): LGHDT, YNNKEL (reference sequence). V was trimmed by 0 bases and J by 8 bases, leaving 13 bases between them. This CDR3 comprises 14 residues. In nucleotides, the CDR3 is TGTGCCAGCAGCCAAGATGGGCACCTTCGGGGCTACACCTTC. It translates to CASSQDGHLRGYTF.

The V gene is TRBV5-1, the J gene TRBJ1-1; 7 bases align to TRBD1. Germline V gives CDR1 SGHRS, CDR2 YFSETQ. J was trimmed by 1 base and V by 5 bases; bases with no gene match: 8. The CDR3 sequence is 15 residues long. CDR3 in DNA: TGCGCCAGCAGTATTCTTAACAGGGGGAACACTGAAGCTTTCTTT. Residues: CASSILNRGNTEAFF.

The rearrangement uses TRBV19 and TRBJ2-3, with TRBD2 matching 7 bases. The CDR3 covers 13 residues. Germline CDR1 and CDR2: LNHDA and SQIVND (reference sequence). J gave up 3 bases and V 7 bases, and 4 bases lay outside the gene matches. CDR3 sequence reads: CASTMGGTDTQYF. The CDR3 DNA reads TGTGCCAGTACCATGGGGGGGACAGATACGCAGTATTTT.

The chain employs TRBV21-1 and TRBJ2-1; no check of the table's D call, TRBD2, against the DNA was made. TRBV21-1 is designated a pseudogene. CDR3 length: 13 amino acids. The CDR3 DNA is TGTGCCAGCAGCAAACTTCGGAGCAATGAGCAGTTCTTC. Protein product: CASSKLRSNEQFF.

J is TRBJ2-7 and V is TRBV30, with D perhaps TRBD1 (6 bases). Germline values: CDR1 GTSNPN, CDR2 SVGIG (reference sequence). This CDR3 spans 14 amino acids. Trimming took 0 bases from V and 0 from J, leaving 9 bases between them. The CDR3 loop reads CAWSVQGSSYEQYF. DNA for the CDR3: TGTGCCTGGAGTGTACAGGGAAGCTCCTACGAGCAGTACTTC. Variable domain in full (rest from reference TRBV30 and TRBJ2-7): SQTIHQWPATLVQPVGSPLSLECTVEGTSNPNLYWYRQAAGRGLQLLFYSVGIGQISSEVPQNLSASRPQDRQFILSSKKLLLSDSGFYLCAWSVQGSSYEQYFGPGTRLTVT.

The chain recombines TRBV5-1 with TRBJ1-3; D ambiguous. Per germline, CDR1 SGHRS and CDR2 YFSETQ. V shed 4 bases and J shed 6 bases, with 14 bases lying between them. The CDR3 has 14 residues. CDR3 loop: CASSATSSTNTIYF. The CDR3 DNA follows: TGCGCCAGCAGCGCTACCTCATCCACAAACACCATATATTTT.

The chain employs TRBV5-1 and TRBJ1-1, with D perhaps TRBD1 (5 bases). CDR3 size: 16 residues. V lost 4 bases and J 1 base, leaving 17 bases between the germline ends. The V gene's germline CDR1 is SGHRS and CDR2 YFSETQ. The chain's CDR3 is CASSPSREGKNTEAFF. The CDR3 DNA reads TGCGCCAGCAGCCCTTCCAGGGAAGGTAAGAACACTGAAGCTTTCTTT.

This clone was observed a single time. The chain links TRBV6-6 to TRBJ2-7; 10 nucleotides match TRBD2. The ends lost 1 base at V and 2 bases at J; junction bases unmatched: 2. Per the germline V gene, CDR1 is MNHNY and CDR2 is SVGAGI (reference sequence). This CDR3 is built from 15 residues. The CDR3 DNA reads TGTGCCAGCAGTTACTTGAGCGGGGGGGCCTACGAGCAGTACGTC. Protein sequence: CASSYLSGGAYEQYV.